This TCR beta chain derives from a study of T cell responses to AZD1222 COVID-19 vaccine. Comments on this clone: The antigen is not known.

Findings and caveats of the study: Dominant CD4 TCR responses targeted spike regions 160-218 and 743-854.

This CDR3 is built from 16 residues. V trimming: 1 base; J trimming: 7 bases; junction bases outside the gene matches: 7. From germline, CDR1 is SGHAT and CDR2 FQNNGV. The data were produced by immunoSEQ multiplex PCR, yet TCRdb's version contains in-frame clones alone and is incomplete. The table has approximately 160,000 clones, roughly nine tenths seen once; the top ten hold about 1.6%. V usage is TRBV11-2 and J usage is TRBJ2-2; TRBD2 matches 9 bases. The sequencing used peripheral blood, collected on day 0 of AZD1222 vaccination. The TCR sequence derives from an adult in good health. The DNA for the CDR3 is TGTGCCAGCAGCTTAGTTGCGGGGGGGTTTATCGGGGAGCTGTTTTTT. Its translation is CASSLVAGGFIGELFF.